This TCR beta chain was recovered during a study of tumor and adjacent non-tumor tissue in lung cancer (dated by TCRdb to the late 2010s). Broadly, across the study: By cancer type, the cohort comprised 12 adenocarcinoma patients, 2 squamous cell carcinoma patients and 1 small cell lung cancer patient. The approximately 15 patients were aged about 31 to 85 years, included ten or so men and 5 women, and had TNM stage I to III disease. For each patient, one tumor sample and one normal lung sample were taken, giving thirty paired specimens that underwent TCRbeta CDR3 sequencing. The study compared bulk TCRbeta repertoires from lung tumor tissue and matched distant non-tumor lung tissue of roughly 14 lung cancer patients. Sequencing produced fewer than 150,000,000 productive TCRbeta reads in total, an average of about 4.2 million reads per sample.

What the research found in general, with its limitations: Peripheral blood was not sequenced, so blood TCRbeta repertoires in these lung cancer patients were not examined. Significantly higher TCR diversity was found in younger patients, and higher tumor TCR diversity was associated with shorter overall and disease-free survival. The cohort had only about 14 patients, and the authors noted that larger samples and more detailed clinical data are needed. The top 100 clones made up a significantly larger cumulative share of the repertoire in normal lung than in tumor tissue. Significantly higher TCR diversity (inverse Simpson) was observed in tumor tissue than in normal lung tissue (roughly 470 vs 170, P = 0.0075, Mann-Whitney U test). The sequencing platform is not named in the methods, and unique molecular identifiers are not mentioned.

Library preparation employed multiplex PCR. Sequencing instrument: Illumina HiSeq 2500. TCRbeta libraries were constructed through three rounds of nested PCR with primers (Table S4) according to protocols modified from ARM-PCR. PCR products of 200-500 bp were gel-excised and purified with the QIAquick gel extraction kit before sequencing. In the authors' own workflow: Reads were cleaned using Trimmomatic, were merged into complete CDR3 sequences using FLASH, and were assigned to V(D)J germline segments using MiTCR. Clonal diversity was calculated as the inverse Simpson's index using VDJtools. In-frame sequences without a premature stop codon were defined as productive reads. TCRdb cleaned the public reads at Q25 with fastp, built clones with MiXCR and kept in-frame beta chains. One record per CDR3 amino acid sequence lists the most common genes and DNA. The V and J calls were not made by the authors but by TCRdb's processing. This sample lists 80,000 to 130,000 distinct CDR3 sequences; 60% to 80% were detected once. Approximately 19% of the sample goes to the ten largest clones.

This clonotype has a handful of counts. Its antigen specificity is not known. One end of the junction does not line up with germline, which may come from a read error. RNA was isolated from bulk, unsorted tissue, and RNA quality was assessed with a NanoDrop ND-1000 and an Agilent 2100. Distant non-tumor tissue taken more than 3 cm from the tumor edge was used as the normal lung sample. The donors were newly diagnosed lung cancer patients admitted for thoracic surgery in China from August to November 2014 who had not received prior chemotherapy. Patients who had received previous radiotherapy or chemotherapy, or who had another concurrent cancer, were excluded from the study. Surgical tissue pieces of about 1-2.3 cm3 were preserved in RNAlater solution and were kept at -80 degrees C until use. The sequenced sample was distant non-tumor lung tissue. The receptor was isolated from a man between 25 and 39 years old with non-small cell lung cancer.

The CDR3 protein sequence reads: CANSSGQGVQPQHF. The nucleotide sequence reads as follows: TGTGCCAACAGTTCGGGACAGGGCGTTCAGCCCCAGCATTTT. The sequence is built from TRBV6-2 or TRBV6-3 and TRBJ1-5, and 9 junctional nucleotides match TRBD1. CDR1 MNHEY and CDR2 SVGEGT are derived from the germline V gene. From cysteine to phenylalanine, the CDR3 is 14 amino acids long. Of all the DNA, just the CDR3 is kept, 42 bases in frame from base 1.